This entry lists 25 T cell receptor beta chains sequenced from one sample in a study of identical twins. TCRdb reprocessed the 5' RACE reads with MiXCR, giving one entry per CDR3 protein. The sample comprises some 240,000 distinct CDR3 sequences, about 10% of which are singletons, and 9% to 10% rests with the top ten. The sample comprised memory T cells sorted from blood. These receptors originate from a man aged 45-60 years in good health.

This chain joins TRBV6-4 and TRBJ2-3; D assignment may be TRBD1 or TRBD2 (7 bases each). The CDR3 is 15 residues long. The germline gives CDR1 MRHNA, CDR2 SNTAGT. Trimming shortened V by 4 bases and J by 3 bases, and 14 bases separated the two germline ends. In DNA, the CDR3 is TGTGCCAGCAGTGCCCAGGGGGGAGGGACAGATACGCAGTATTTT. Its protein is CASSAQGGGTDTQYF.

This rearrangement joins TRBV12-3 or TRBV12-4 to TRBJ2-7, with TRBD2 as a possible D gene (5 bases). Trimming cost V 1 base and J 6 bases, with 7 bases left between them. The CDR3 is 12 residues long. The CDR3 protein is CASSLGGPEQYF. The DNA of the CDR3 is TGTGCCAGCAGTTTAGGAGGGCCCGAGCAGTACTTC.

This clonotype has a handful of counts. V gene TRBV20-1 combines with J gene TRBJ1-4, with D hard to call. V shed 3 bases and J shed 7 bases, with 12 bases lying between them. Germline CDR1 and CDR2: DFQATT and SNEGSKA (reference sequence). This CDR3 spans 13 amino acids. The CDR3 spells CSASAGTGEKLFF. The CDR3 DNA reads as TGCAGTGCTAGTGCGGGAACTGGTGAAAAACTGTTTTTT.

The chain joins TRBV28 to TRBJ2-5; 11 bases line up with TRBD1. The trim removed 8 bases at V and 0 bases at J, leaving 5 bases unmatched. The CDR3 has 15 residues. Germline CDR1 and CDR2: MDHEN and SYDVKM. CDR3 nucleotides: TGTGCCAGCGTGCGGGACAGGGGGTACCAAGAGACCCAGTACTTC. Amino acid sequence: CASVRDRGYQETQYF.

This clonotype has a handful of counts. The chain employs TRBV5-1 and TRBJ1-2; TRBD1 matches 10 bases. CDR1 is SGHRS, CDR2 YFSETQ, per germline. Losses at the gene ends were 0 bases for V and 6 bases for J; bases not matched to a gene: 5. The CDR3 covers 15 residues. The DNA of the CDR3 is TGCGCCAGCAGCTTGGCTGGACAGGGGGTCCATGGCTACACCTTC. This gives the protein CASSLAGQGVHGYTF.

At least ten counts were recorded for this clonotype. V is TRBV20-1 and J is TRBJ2-1; D may be TRBD1 or TRBD2 (6 bases each). There are 14 residues in the CDR3. Germline-derived CDR1 and CDR2 are DFQATT and SNEGSKA (reference sequence). V lost 5 bases, J lost 8 bases, and 19 bases lay in between. In DNA, the CDR3 is TGCAGTGCTCCACTAGGGGGGTTTGTAGATGAGCAGTTCTTC. Translating it yields CSAPLGGFVDEQFF.

To note about this clonotype: An end of the junction differs from the germline gene, which may be a read error. This chain uses TRBV13 with TRBJ1-1; 9 bases fit TRBD1. Germline CDR1 PRHDT, CDR2 FYEKMQ (reference sequence). The CDR3 has 14 residues. Written as DNA, the CDR3 is TGTGCCAGCAGCTCAGGACAGGGGCTCGAGAAAGCCTTCTTT. Translated: CASSSGQGLEKAFF.

At least ten counts were recorded for this clonotype. This chain joins TRBV11-2 and TRBJ1-5; D is unclear. CDR1 and CDR2 from the germline V gene are SGHAT and FQNNGV. This CDR3 region has 18 residues. Trimming shortened V by 1 base and J by 3 bases, and 19 bases separated the two germline ends. The CDR3 loop is CASSLVASLGTYNQPQHF. The DNA for the CDR3 is TGTGCCAGCAGCTTAGTAGCCTCTCTGGGCACCTACAATCAGCCCCAGCATTTT.

V usage is TRBV6-1 and J usage is TRBJ1-1, with D hard to call. Germline lookup yields CDR1 MNHNS and CDR2 SASEGT. Trimming shortened V by 6 bases and J by 1 base, and 9 bases separated the two germline ends. CDR3 length: 13 residues. CDR3 nucleotides: TGTGCCAGCAGCAGGCGGAAGAACACTGAAGCTTTCTTT. As protein: CASSRRKNTEAFF.

This clonotype occurred many times. V is TRBV12-3 or TRBV12-4 and J is TRBJ2-1; tentatively, D is TRBD2 (6 bases). The CDR3 runs to 15 residues. Trimming shortened V by 8 bases and J by 4 bases, and 18 bases separated the two germline ends. CDR3 protein: CASSNVGGTYNEQFF. CDR3 in DNA: TGTGCCAGCTCCAACGTCGGCGGGACTTACAATGAGCAGTTCTTC.

This sequence joins TRBV20-1 and TRBJ1-2, with TRBD1 matching over 9 bases. Germline values: CDR1 DFQATT, CDR2 SNEGSKA (reference sequence). The length of the CDR3 is 19 residues. With 1 base clipped from V and 4 bases from J, the junction kept 19 bases outside the gene matches. The CDR3 region has the DNA TGCAGTGCTAGAGCCCAGCCGGATCTGGTACAGGGGGCGGGCTATGGCTACACCTTC. Its translation: CSARAQPDLVQGAGYGYTF.

This clonotype was counted between two and nine times. The V gene is TRBV4-1, the J gene TRBJ2-1, with 16 bases fitting TRBD2. Germline CDR1 is MGHRA and CDR2 is YSYEKL. This CDR3 has 19 residues. J was trimmed by 0 bases and V by 4 bases; bases with no gene match: 6. The CDR3 region has the DNA TGCGCCAGCAGCCCTCCGGGACTAGCGGGGGGGAGCTCCTACAATGAGCAGTTCTTC. Protein sequence: CASSPPGLAGGSSYNEQFF.

The chain links TRBV18 to TRBJ2-3, with 8 bases identical to TRBD2. V trimming: 1 base; J trimming: 1 base; junction bases outside the gene matches: 13. Germline values: CDR1 KGHSH, CDR2 LQKENI. The CDR3 has 19 amino acids. CDR3 DNA sequence: TGTGCCAGCTCACCACGGCGGGGGGCCGTCACGATCGGCACAGATACGCAGTATTTT. Translation: CASSPRRGAVTIGTDTQYF.

This clonotype showed up many times. The junction departs from the called germline gene at one end, perhaps through a read error. The chain is built from TRBV7-7 and TRBJ2-2; 9 bases fit TRBD1. The CDR3 has 15 residues. CDR1 is SSHAT, CDR2 FNYEAQ, per germline (reference sequence). The CDR3 protein is CASRAGQGNTGELFF. The CDR3 nucleotides read TGTGCTAGCAGAGCGGGACAGGGGAACACCGGGGAGCTGTTTTTT. Combining the CDR3 with reference TRBV7-7 and TRBJ2-2 gives the whole variable domain GAGVSQSPRYKVTKRGQDVTLRCDPISSHATLYWYQQALGQGPEFLTYFNYEAQPDKSGLPSDRFSAERPEGSISTLTIQRTEQRDSAMYRCASRAGQGNTGELFFGEGSRLTVL.

The chain has TRBV5-1 and TRBJ2-3, with D tentatively TRBD1 or TRBD2 (5 bases each). The CDR3 sequence is 17 residues long. The V gene's germline CDR1 is SGHRS and CDR2 YFSETQ. Trimming took 2 bases from V and 1 from J, leaving 17 bases between them. CDR3 sequence reads: CASSFGGRTSGTDTQYF. As DNA, the CDR3 is TGCGCCAGCAGCTTTGGGGGACGCACCTCGGGCACAGATACGCAGTATTTT. The whole variable domain, filled in from reference TRBV5-1 and TRBJ2-3, reads KAGVTQTPRYLIKTRGQQVTLSCSPISGHRSVSWYQQTPGQGLQFLFEYFSETQRNKGNFPGRFSGRQFSNSRSEMNVSTLELGDSALYLCASSFGGRTSGTDTQYFGPGTRLTVL.

This clonotype occurred many times. The chain joins TRBV5-1 to TRBJ2-3, with no clear D. Per germline, CDR1 SGHRS and CDR2 YFSETQ. This CDR3 comprises 14 residues. Trimming removed 4 bases at V and 2 bases at J, with 11 bases between. This CDR3 reads CASSPPTNTDTQYF. Here the CDR3 DNA reads TGCGCCAGCAGCCCGCCCACCAACACAGATACGCAGTATTTT.

This clonotype was picked up many times. This sequence joins TRBV12-3 or TRBV12-4 and TRBJ2-7; 10 nucleotides line up with TRBD2. V shed 5 bases and J 4 bases; nucleotides not matched to a gene: 5. CDR3 size: 14 residues. CDR3 sequence reads: CASSPGLANYEQYF. DNA of the CDR3: TGTGCCAGCAGTCCGGGACTAGCGAATTACGAGCAGTACTTC.

This clonotype was recorded a few times. V is TRBV7-9 and J is TRBJ2-1; TRBD1 or TRBD2 may be the D gene (5 bases each). The CDR3 extends over 15 amino acids. CDR1 and CDR2 (germline): SEHNR, FQNEAQ (reference sequence). Trimming pared 0 bases from V and 2 bases from J, leaving 8 bases between. CDR3 nucleotides: TGTGCCAGCAGCTTAGCTCTGGGGGCCTACAATGAGCAGTTCTTC. Amino acids: CASSLALGAYNEQFF.

This clonotype was seen at least ten times. This chain uses TRBV5-1 with TRBJ2-7; D is ambiguous. Germline V CDR1 and CDR2: SGHRS, YFSETQ. V lost 0 bases to trimming and J lost 0 bases, with 7 bases between them. The CDR3 covers 14 residues. In DNA form, the CDR3 reads TGCGCCAGCAGCTTGGTAGAACCCTCCTACGAGCAGTACTTC. Translating it yields CASSLVEPSYEQYF. Filled out from reference TRBV5-1 and TRBJ2-7, the complete variable domain reads KAGVTQTPRYLIKTRGQQVTLSCSPISGHRSVSWYQQTPGQGLQFLFEYFSETQRNKGNFPGRFSGRQFSNSRSEMNVSTLELGDSALYLCASSLVEPSYEQYFGPGTRLTVT.

This clonotype was counted many times. The V call is TRBV30, the J call TRBJ1-5; TRBD1 matches at 7 bases. Germline CDR1 is GTSNPN and CDR2 is SVGIG (reference sequence). J lost 2 bases, V lost 4 bases, and 2 bases had no gene match. The CDR3 sequence is 13 residues long. This CDR3 reads CAWTGGGNQPQHF. The DNA for the CDR3 is TGTGCCTGGACAGGGGGTGGCAATCAGCCCCAGCATTTT.

The J gene is TRBJ1-1, the V gene TRBV6-6, with D maybe TRBD1 (6 bases). Germline CDR1 is MNHNY and CDR2 is SVGAGI (reference sequence). The CDR3 is 13 residues long. Trimming removed 7 bases from V and 2 bases from J, with 11 bases in between. The chain's CDR3 is CASTRGFNTEAFF. CDR3 sequence (DNA): TGTGCCAGCACCAGGGGATTTAACACTGAAGCTTTCTTT.

The rearrangement links TRBV18 to TRBJ1-1, with no clear D. V lost 2 bases and J 1 base, leaving 8 bases between the germline ends. This CDR3 spans 14 amino acids. CDR1 is KGHSH, CDR2 LQKENI, per germline. Here the CDR3 reads CASSPIQENTEAFF. In DNA, the CDR3 is TGTGCCAGCTCACCAATCCAGGAGAACACTGAAGCTTTCTTT.

The V gene is TRBV7-8, the J gene TRBJ2-2; no firm D call. The V gene lost 5 bases and the J gene lost 1 base, with 11 bases spanning the gap. The CDR3 sequence is 15 residues long. CDR1 is SGHVS, CDR2 FQNEAQ, per germline. The CDR3 DNA reads as TGTGCCAGCAGCGAGAGCCGGGTGAACACCGGGGAGCTGTTTTTT. It encodes CASSESRVNTGELFF.

The gene calls are TRBV20-1 and TRBJ2-1; TRBD1 matches 10 bases. Trimming removed 6 bases from V and 6 bases from J; junction bases left unmatched: 8. Germline values: CDR1 DFQATT, CDR2 SNEGSKA (reference sequence). The length of the CDR3 is 14 residues. The CDR3 bases are TGCAGTGCCGCTACCGGGACAGGGGCCAATGAGCAGTTCTTC. It codes for CSAATGTGANEQFF.

This clonotype was recorded many times. This chain joins TRBV9 and TRBJ2-3, with 14 bases identical to TRBD2. This CDR3 spans 16 amino acids. CDR1 is SGDLS and CDR2 is YYNGEE in the germline V gene. V lost 4 bases to trimming and J lost 1 base; unmatched junction nucleotides: 2. CDR3 amino acids: CASSSGLAGGTDTQYF. The DNA for the CDR3 is TGTGCCAGCAGCTCGGGACTAGCGGGGGGCACAGATACGCAGTATTTT.